The 21 T cell receptor beta chains listed next were all sequenced from one sample in a study of T cells in Graves' hyperthyroidism and ophthalmopathy. It was RNA transcripts that yielded the amplified TCR beta CDR3 regions. The HTBI set primed first-round TCR CDR3 RT-PCR. One entry per CDR3 protein, called by TCRdb with MiXCR from the multiplex PCR reads. The sample holds hundreds of thousands of distinct CDR3 sequences; around 20% are singletons and the top ten take 34%. The sample taken for sequencing was blood. The receptors were sampled from a man aged 30 to 45 with Graves' ophthalmopathy.

This clonotype has only a few counts. The V call is TRBV9, the J call TRBJ2-2; TRBD1 might be the D (5 bases). The CDR3 consists of 18 residues. The V gene lost 0 bases and the J gene lost 6 bases, with 21 bases spanning the gap. CDR1 and CDR2 from the germline V gene are SGDLS and YYNGEE. CDR3 coding DNA: TGTGCCAGCAGCGTAGAATCGACTCCTCTGCTCAGGGCCGGGGAGCTGTTTTTT. Translation gives CASSVESTPLLRAGELFF.

Ten or more counts support this clonotype. The V and J genes are TRBV2 and TRBJ1-6; D is unresolved. V was trimmed by 7 bases and J by 10 bases, leaving 17 bases between them. CDR3 length: 14 amino acids. CDR1 and CDR2 (germline): SNHLY, FYNNEI. The CDR3 loop is CASNPLGGGSPLHF. DNA of the CDR3: TGTGCCAGCAACCCCCTGGGAGGCGGGTCACCCCTCCACTTT. The full variable domain, rest sourced from reference TRBV2 and TRBJ1-6, is EPEVTQTPSHQVTQMGQEVILRCVPISNHLYFYWYRQILGQKVEFLVSFYNNEISEKSEIFDDQFSVERPDGSNFTLKIRSTKLEDSAMYFCASNPLGGGSPLHFGNGTRLTVT.

V is TRBV9 and J is TRBJ2-1; a weak D match, TRBD2 (5 bases). The germline gives CDR1 SGDLS, CDR2 YYNGEE. This CDR3 contains 15 residues. V lost 0 bases, J lost 6 bases, and 13 bases lay in between. The DNA for the CDR3 is TGTGCCAGCAGCGTAGCTAGCTCGCCCCTCAATGAGCAGTTCTTC. Translating it yields CASSVASSPLNEQFF.

The chain carries TRBV5-8 and TRBJ2-1, with a possible D match to TRBD1 (7 bases). Germline-derived CDR1 and CDR2 are SGHTS and YDEGEE. The CDR3 totals 15 residues. Between the trimmed V and J ends, which lost 3 bases and 4 bases, there was a span of 14 bases. The CDR3, as DNA: TGTGCCAGCAGCTCGGCGGCAGGGGGGTACAATGAGCAGTTCTTC. This sequence encodes CASSSAAGGYNEQFF.

This clonotype came up many times. This CDR3 is CSARVAGSARTDTQYF. In DNA, the CDR3 is TGCAGTGCTAGGGTGGCCGGTTCAGCCCGCACAGATACGCAGTATTTT. This chain joins TRBV20-1 and TRBJ2-3; no clear D gene. CDR1 and CDR2 (germline): DFQATT, SNEGSKA (reference sequence). CDR3 length: 16 amino acids. V shed 3 bases and J shed 1 base, with 17 bases lying between them.

This clonotype occurred a few times. The gene calls are TRBV27 and TRBJ1-1; D is unresolved. This CDR3 comprises 13 residues. V dropped 5 bases and J dropped 4 bases, with 11 bases sitting between them. The V gene's germline CDR1 is MNHEY and CDR2 SMNVEV (reference sequence). CDR3 coding DNA: TGTGCCAGCAGTATGCAGGTTGGCACTGAAGCTTTCTTT. Translation: CASSMQVGTEAFF.

Many counts were recorded for this clonotype. The gene calls are TRBV28 and TRBJ2-3; 10 bases line up with TRBD2. The CDR3 length is 15 residues. The J segment lost 2 bases and the V segment lost 8 bases, leaving 7 bases of the junction unmatched. Germline CDR1 is MDHEN and CDR2 is SYDVKM. The CDR3 loop is CASALAGGITDTQYF. CDR3 nucleotides: TGTGCCAGCGCATTAGCGGGAGGAATCACAGATACGCAGTATTTT.

The table lists this clonotype with a few counts. This chain connects TRBV4-1 to TRBJ1-1; 11 bases align to TRBD1. The V and J ends lost 4 bases and 1 base, in that order; junction bases with no gene match: 11. There are 18 residues in the CDR3. Germline loops: CDR1 MGHRA, CDR2 YSYEKL. The CDR3 here is CASSLRRDRGRRNTEAFF. In DNA form, the CDR3 reads TGCGCCAGCAGCCTCCGCCGGGACAGGGGGAGGAGGAACACTGAAGCTTTCTTT.

At least ten counts were recorded for this clonotype. This chain links TRBV20-1 with TRBJ1-2, with 9 positions matching TRBD1. The CDR3 covers 15 residues. Germline V CDR1 and CDR2: DFQATT, SNEGSKA (reference sequence). J was trimmed by 7 bases and V by 5 bases; bases with no gene match: 14. In DNA form, the CDR3 reads TGCAGTGCTCGCCGCGAGAGGACAGGGGAAGGTGGCTACACCTTC. Its protein product is CSARRERTGEGGYTF.

The V call is TRBV20-1, the J call TRBJ1-3; D is uncertain. This CDR3 comprises 12 residues. In germline, CDR1 is DFQATT, CDR2 SNEGSKA (reference sequence). The germline V and J ends were trimmed by 6 bases and 2 bases, with 8 bases remaining between them. The DNA for the CDR3 is TGCAGTGCCCCTGGACCTGGAAACACCATATATTTT. Its translation is CSAPGPGNTIYF.

The genes are TRBV10-3 and TRBJ2-3, with TRBD2 matching over 11 bases. Germline V gene data show CDR1 as ENHRY and CDR2 as SYGVKD. V trimming: 3 bases; J trimming: 10 bases; junction bases outside the gene matches: 9. This CDR3 contains 15 residues. CDR3 residues: CAISEGSGREDPQYF. The DNA of the CDR3 is TGTGCCATCAGTGAAGGTAGCGGGAGGGAGGATCCGCAGTATTTT.

This clonotype was seen a single time. This rearrangement joins TRBV3-1 to TRBJ1-3; weak D call: TRBD1 (6 bases). CDR1 and CDR2 (germline): LGHDT, YNNKEL (reference sequence). V was shortened by 4 bases and J by 0 bases, with 16 bases between the two germline ends. The CDR3 has 17 amino acids. CDR3 sequence: CASSRSIGGGSGNTIYF. The CDR3 region has the DNA TGTGCCAGCAGCCGTTCGATTGGAGGGGGCTCTGGAAACACCATATATTTT. The full variable domain, rest sourced from reference TRBV3-1 and TRBJ1-3, is DTAVSQTPKYLVTQMGNDKSIKCEQNLGHDTMYWYKQDSKKFLKIMFSYNNKELIINETVPNRFSPKSPDKAHLNLHINSLELGDSAVYFCASSRSIGGGSGNTIYFGEGSWLTVV.

V gene TRBV19 combines with J gene TRBJ1-5, with a tentative D call TRBD1 (6 bases). This CDR3 has 16 residues. V lost 7 bases and J lost 1, with 17 bases in between. Germline CDR1 and CDR2: LNHDA and SQIVND (reference sequence). The CDR3: CASKAPGGRSNQPQHF. CDR3 coding DNA: TGTGCCAGTAAGGCCCCGGGGGGCCGGAGCAATCAGCCCCAGCATTTT. Filled out from reference TRBV19 and TRBJ1-5, the complete variable domain reads DGGITQSPKYLFRKEGQNVTLSCEQNLNHDAMYWYRQDPGQGLRLIYYSQIVNDFQKGDIAEGYSVSREKKESFPLTVTSAQKNPTAFYLCASKAPGGRSNQPQHFGDGTRLSIL.

The rearrangement links TRBV16 to TRBJ2-1; a possible D gene is TRBD2 (6 bases). The V gene's germline CDR1 is KGHSY and CDR2 FQNENV. This CDR3 contains 15 residues. V gave up 8 bases and J gave up 2 bases, with 16 bases separating them. CDR3 nucleotide sequence: TGTGCCAGCGGTCTGACTAGGACGCCCTACAATGAGCAGTTCTTC. It specifies CASGLTRTPYNEQFF.

This clonotype was seen more than once but under ten times. The chain employs TRBV7-8 and TRBJ1-1, with unresolved D. Trimming removed 4 bases from V and 0 bases from J, with 9 bases in between. There are 14 residues in the CDR3. Germline loops: CDR1 SGHVS, CDR2 FQNEAQ. The CDR3 sequence is CASSSRNMNTEAFF. CDR3 DNA: TGTGCCAGCAGCTCCCGGAACATGAACACTGAAGCTTTCTTT.

The chain uses TRBV7-2 and TRBJ2-2, with 13 bases identical to TRBD2. V lost 8 bases to trimming and J lost 6 bases; unmatched junction nucleotides: 3. The germline CDR1 and CDR2 sequences are SGHTA and FQGNSA. There are 14 residues in the CDR3. CDR3 bases: TGTGCCAGCGAACTAGCGGGAGGGCCCGGGGAGCTGTTTTTT. Protein product: CASELAGGPGELFF.

This chain joins TRBV6-2 or TRBV6-3 and TRBJ1-4, with 7 bases that match TRBD1. This CDR3 region has 14 residues. The V and J ends lost 6 bases and 7 bases, in that order; junction bases with no gene match: 8. From germline, CDR1 is MNHEY and CDR2 SVGEGT. CDR3 sequence (DNA): TGTGCCAGCAGAACCGGGACAGAAGGTGAAAAACTGTTTTTT. Translated: CASRTGTEGEKLFF.

In this sample, this clonotype turned up many times. V gene TRBV12-3 or TRBV12-4 combines with J gene TRBJ1-1; unclear D gene. The CDR3 is made up of 14 amino acids. Between the trimmed V and J ends, which lost 5 bases and 1 base, there was a span of 11 bases. CDR3: CASSRLDGNTEAFF. The CDR3 bases are TGTGCCAGCAGTCGCCTGGACGGGAACACTGAAGCTTTCTTT.

The chain is built from TRBV7-9 and TRBJ2-2; D ambiguous. Trimming stripped 6 bases from V and 1 base from J, with 9 bases between. The CDR3 is 14 residues long. From germline, CDR1 is SEHNR and CDR2 FQNEAQ (reference sequence). Here the CDR3 DNA reads TGTGCCAGCAGTTCGCCGCGGAACACCGGGGAGCTGTTTTTT. Translation: CASSSPRNTGELFF.

The chain combines TRBV28 with TRBJ1-6; D is uncertain. Between the trimmed V and J ends, which lost 5 bases and 7 bases, there was a span of 12 bases. CDR3 length: 14 amino acids. Germline CDR1 MDHEN, CDR2 SYDVKM. The CDR3 spells CASSLHGRNSPLHF. The CDR3 DNA is TGTGCCAGCAGTCTACATGGTCGGAATTCACCCCTCCACTTT. Combining the CDR3 with reference TRBV28 and TRBJ1-6 gives the whole variable domain DVKVTQSSRYLVKRTGEKVFLECVQDMDHENMFWYRQDPGLGLRLIYFSYDVKMKEKGDIPEGYSVSREKKERFSLILESASTNQTSMYLCASSLHGRNSPLHFGNGTRLTVT.

Many counts were recorded for this clonotype. The V call is TRBV28, the J call TRBJ2-1; D uncertain. The CDR3 has 19 residues. Between the trimmed V and J ends, which lost 4 bases and 1 base, there was a span of 23 bases. Germline CDR1 is MDHEN and CDR2 is SYDVKM. This CDR3 reads CASSSPDPGPNGSYNEQFF. In DNA form, the CDR3 reads TGTGCCAGCAGTTCACCCGACCCGGGCCCGAACGGGTCCTACAATGAGCAGTTCTTC.